This T cell receptor beta chain was captured by sequencing in a study of T-cell memory formation after mild COVID-19. For the study at large: Clusters were largely donor specific. Study observations and caveats: Clones that contracted clustered mainly in CM and EM if CD4+ and in EMRA if CD8+. Later expanders leaned CD4+, whereas day 15 to 85 contracting clones were balanced CD4/CD8.

This clonotype was counted a few times. Its antigen remains unidentified. The germline V gene has CDR1 SGHVS and CDR2 FQNEAQ. CDR3 size: 18 residues. V gave up 2 bases and J gave up 0 bases, with 17 bases separating them. TCRdb recomputed calls from the 5' RACE reads with MiXCR, one row per CDR3 protein. Of some 440,000 distinct CDR3 sequences listed, around 27% were seen once; the top ten hold under 15%. This TCR was recovered from an adult woman who had mild COVID-19 (a few samples of this study predate the infection). Cell type and time point are not known. This chain uses TRBV7-8 with TRBJ2-1, with D unresolved. Sequences were obtained from PBMCs or a T cell subset sorted from them (not recorded which). Written as DNA, the CDR3 is TGTGCCAGCAGCTTAACTGAAAGGAAGCCTAGCTCCTACAATGAGCAGTTCTTC. This codes for CASSLTERKPSSYNEQFF. Looking up the rest from reference TRBV7-8 and TRBJ2-1 gives the full variable domain: GAGVSQSPRYKVAKRGQDVALRCDPISGHVSLFWYQQALGQGPEFLTYFQNEAQLDKSGLPSDRFFAERPEGSVSTLKIQRTQQEDSAVYLCASSLTERKPSSYNEQFFGPGTRLTVL.